This is a list of T cell receptor beta chains from one sample in a study of blood T cell repertoires in COVID-19. TCRdb keeps only in-frame clones here, not all; method: immunoSEQ multiplex PCR. The sample has about 180,000 clones, approximately 85% seen once. Source material: peripheral blood. The receptors derive from a man between 60 and 75 years old with acute or convalescent COVID-19. CDR3s include the opening cysteine and the closing phenylalanine or tryptophan. The D gene is left open where the match is weak. Part of the rows lack a size; the others show once, few, many or a class for expanded clones.

J gene	D gene	V gene	clone size	CDR3 protein	CDR3 DNA
TRBJ2-7	TRBD2	TRBV3-1/TRBV3-2	NA	CASSQVSPSGRIYEQYF	TGTGCCAGCAGCCAAGTCTCCCCGAGCGGGAGAATCTACGAGCAGTACTTC
TRBJ2-1	TRBD2	TRBV15	few	CATTTGAGGVPEQFF	TGTGCCACCACCACGGGGGCGGGAGGTGTTCCTGAGCAGTTCTTC
TRBJ1-1	TRBD1	TRBV19	NA	CASSVIPGQNMNTEAFF	TGTGCCAGTAGTGTCATTCCGGGACAGAACATGAACACTGAAGCTTTCTTT
TRBJ2-2	TRBD1	TRBV2	once	CASRDSGMNTGELFF	TGTGCCAGCCGGGACAGTGGGATGAACACCGGGGAGCTGTTTTTT
TRBJ2-6	NA	TRBV5-1	NA	CASSGGAGANVLTF	TGCGCCAGCAGCGGGGGCGCGGGGGCCAACGTCCTGACTTTC
TRBJ1-1	NA	TRBV28	NA	CASSITGYHTEAFF	TGTGCCAGCAGCATAACAGGGTATCACACTGAAGCTTTCTTT
TRBJ1-5	NA	TRBV6-4	NA	CASSDSLFRGHRLNQPQHF	TGTGCCAGCAGTGACTCTTTGTTTAGGGGACACCGATTAAATCAGCCCCAGCATTTT
TRBJ2-7	TRBD1	TRBV5-1	NA	CASRPWTGMETYEQYF	TGCGCCAGCAGACCCTGGACAGGGATGGAAACCTACGAGCAGTACTTC
TRBJ1-1	TRBD1	TRBV12-3/TRBV12-4	few	CASSGTGGTEAFF	TGTGCCAGCAGTGGGACAGGGGGCACTGAAGCTTTCTTT
TRBJ2-7	NA	TRBV5-1	NA	CASSLGALGDSEQYF	TGCGCCAGCAGTCTGGGGGCACTCGGGGATTCCGAGCAGTACTTC
TRBJ1-6	NA	TRBV12-3/TRBV12-4	NA	CASSLGPGTPLHF	TGTGCCAGCAGTTTAGGACCGGGTACACCCCTCCACTTT
TRBJ1-1	NA	TRBV15	NA	CATNTGPNTEAFF	TGTGCCACCAATACAGGGCCTAACACTGAAGCTTTCTTT
TRBJ1-4	NA	TRBV7-9	few	CASSLVSTNEKLFF	TGTGCCAGCAGCTTAGTCTCAACTAATGAAAAACTGTTTTTT
TRBJ1-3	NA	TRBV10-3	NA	CAMGDLGGGNTIYF	TGTGCCATGGGAGATCTGGGGGGTGGAAACACCATATATTTT
TRBJ2-1	NA	TRBV9	NA	CASSVSRSYNEQFF	TGTGCCAGCAGCGTTAGTCGGAGTTACAATGAGCAGTTCTTC
TRBJ2-7	TRBD1	TRBV28	NA	CASSLGQSYEQYF	TGTGCCAGCAGTTTGGGACAGTCCTACGAGCAGTACTTC
TRBJ2-5	TRBD2	TRBV5-4	once	CASSLTSGPGTQYF	TGTGCCAGCAGCTTGACTAGCGGACCGGGGACCCAGTACTTC
TRBJ2-1	NA	TRBV5-4	NA	CASSRRDSSSYNEQFF	TGTGCCAGCAGCCGCCGGGACTCGAGCTCCTACAATGAGCAGTTCTTC
TRBJ2-7	NA	TRBV18	NA	CASSPSRLDEQYF	TGTGCCAGCTCCCCCTCTCGGTTGGACGAGCAGTACTTC
TRBJ2-7	NA	TRBV12-3/TRBV12-4	NA	CASTHRNRYEQYF	TGTGCCAGCACCCACAGGAATCGCTACGAGCAGTACTTC
TRBJ1-2	TRBD1	TRBV12-5	NA	CASGEFGTGGDSYGYTF	TGTGCTAGTGGCGAATTTGGGACAGGGGGCGATAGCTATGGCTACACCTTC
TRBJ2-3	TRBD1	TRBV10-3	NA	CAISWTGTTDTQYF	TGTGCCATCAGTTGGACAGGTACCACAGATACGCAGTATTTT
TRBJ2-7	NA	TRBV6-1	NA	CASSEVRRGAGDEQYF	TGTGCCAGCAGTGAAGTACGACGGGGGGCTGGAGACGAGCAGTACTTC
TRBJ2-5	TRBD1	TRBV9	NA	CASSVANRGQETQYF	TGTGCCAGCAGCGTAGCTAACAGGGGCCAAGAGACCCAGTACTTC
TRBJ2-5	NA	TRBV5-1	once	CASSFQGIQETQYF	TGCGCCAGCAGCTTCCAGGGGATTCAAGAGACCCAGTACTTC
TRBJ1-2	TRBD1	TRBV4-3	NA	CASSQGTGNGYTF	TGCGCCAGCAGCCAAGGGACAGGGAATGGCTACACCTTC
TRBJ2-4	TRBD1	TRBV18	NA	CASSPGQENIQYF	TGTGCCAGCTCACCTGGACAGGAAAACATTCAGTACTTC
TRBJ2-7	TRBD2	TRBV7-2	NA	CASSLGHVPGRAGEQYF	TGTGCCAGCAGCTTAGGCCACGTTCCCGGGAGGGCCGGCGAGCAGTACTTC